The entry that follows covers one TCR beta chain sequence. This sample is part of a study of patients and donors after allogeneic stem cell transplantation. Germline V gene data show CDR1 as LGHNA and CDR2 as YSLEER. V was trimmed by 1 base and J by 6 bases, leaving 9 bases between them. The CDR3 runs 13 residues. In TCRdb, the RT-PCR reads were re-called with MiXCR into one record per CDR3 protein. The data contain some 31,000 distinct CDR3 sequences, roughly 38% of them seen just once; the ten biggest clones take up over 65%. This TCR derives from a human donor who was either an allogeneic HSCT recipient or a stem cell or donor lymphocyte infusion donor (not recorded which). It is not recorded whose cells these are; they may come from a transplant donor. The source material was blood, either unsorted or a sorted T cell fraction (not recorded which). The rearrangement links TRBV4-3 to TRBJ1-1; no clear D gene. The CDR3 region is CASSQGPEAEAFF. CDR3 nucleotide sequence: TGCGCCAGCAGCCAAGGACCAGAGGCTGAAGCTTTCTTT.